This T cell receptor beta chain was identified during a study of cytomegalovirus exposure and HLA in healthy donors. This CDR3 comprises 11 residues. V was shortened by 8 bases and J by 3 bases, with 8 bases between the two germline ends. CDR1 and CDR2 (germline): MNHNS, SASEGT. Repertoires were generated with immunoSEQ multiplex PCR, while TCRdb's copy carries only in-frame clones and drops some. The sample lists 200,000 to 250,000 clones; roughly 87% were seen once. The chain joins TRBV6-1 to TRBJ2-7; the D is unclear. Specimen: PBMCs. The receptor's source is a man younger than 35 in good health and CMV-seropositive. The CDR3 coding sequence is TGTGCCAGCGAGGACGGCTACGAGCAGTACTTC. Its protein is CASEDGYEQYF.